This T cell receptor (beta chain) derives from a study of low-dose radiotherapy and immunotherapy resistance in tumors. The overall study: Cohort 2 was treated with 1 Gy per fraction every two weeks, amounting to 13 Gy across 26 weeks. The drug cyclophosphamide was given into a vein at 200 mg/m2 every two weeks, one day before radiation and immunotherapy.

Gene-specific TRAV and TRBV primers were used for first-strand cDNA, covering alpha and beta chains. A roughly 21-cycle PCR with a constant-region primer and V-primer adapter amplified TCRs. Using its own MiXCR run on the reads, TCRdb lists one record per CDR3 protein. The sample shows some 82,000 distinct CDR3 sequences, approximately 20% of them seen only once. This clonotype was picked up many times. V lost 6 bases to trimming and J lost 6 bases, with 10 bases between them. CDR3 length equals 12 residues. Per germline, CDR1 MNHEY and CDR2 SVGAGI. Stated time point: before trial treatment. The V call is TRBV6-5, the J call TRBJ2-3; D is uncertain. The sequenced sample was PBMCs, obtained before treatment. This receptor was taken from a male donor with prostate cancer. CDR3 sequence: CASSSGYDTQYF. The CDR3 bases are TGTGCCAGCAGCTCCGGGTACGATACGCAGTATTTT.